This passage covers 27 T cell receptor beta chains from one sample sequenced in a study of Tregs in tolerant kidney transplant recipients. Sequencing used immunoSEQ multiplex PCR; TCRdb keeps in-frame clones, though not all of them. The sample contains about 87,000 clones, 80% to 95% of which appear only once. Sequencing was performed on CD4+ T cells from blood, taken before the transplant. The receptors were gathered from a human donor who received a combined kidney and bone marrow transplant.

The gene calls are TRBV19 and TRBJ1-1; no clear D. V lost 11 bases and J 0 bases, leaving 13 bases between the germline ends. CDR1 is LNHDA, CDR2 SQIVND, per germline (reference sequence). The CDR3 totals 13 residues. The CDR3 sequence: CASKTTLNTEAFF. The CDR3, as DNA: TGTGCCTCAAAAACGACATTGAACACTGAAGCTTTCTTT. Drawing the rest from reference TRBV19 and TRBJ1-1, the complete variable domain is DGGITQSPKYLFRKEGQNVTLSCEQNLNHDAMYWYRQDPGQGLRLIYYSQIVNDFQKGDIAEGYSVSREKKESFPLTVTSAQKNPTAFYLCASKTTLNTEAFFGQGTRLTVV.

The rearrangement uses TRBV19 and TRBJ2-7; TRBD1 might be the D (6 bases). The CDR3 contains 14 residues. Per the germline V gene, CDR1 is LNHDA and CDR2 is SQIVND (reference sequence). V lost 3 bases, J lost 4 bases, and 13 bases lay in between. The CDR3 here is CASSILTGEYEQYF. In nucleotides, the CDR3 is TGTGCCAGTAGTATCCTGACAGGAGAGTACGAGCAGTACTTC.

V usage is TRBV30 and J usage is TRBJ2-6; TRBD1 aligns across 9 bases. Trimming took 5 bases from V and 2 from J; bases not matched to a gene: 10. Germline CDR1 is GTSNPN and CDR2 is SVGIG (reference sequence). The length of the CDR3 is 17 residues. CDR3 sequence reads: CAWQNDRGYTGANVLTF. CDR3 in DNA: TGTGCCTGGCAAAACGACAGGGGGTATACTGGGGCCAACGTCCTGACTTTC.

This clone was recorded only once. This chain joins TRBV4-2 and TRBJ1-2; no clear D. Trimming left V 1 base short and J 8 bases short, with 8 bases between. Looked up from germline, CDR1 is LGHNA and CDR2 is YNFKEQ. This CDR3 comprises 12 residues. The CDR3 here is CASSQGLRGYTF. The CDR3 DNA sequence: TGTGCCAGCAGCCAAGGTCTGAGGGGCTACACCTTC.

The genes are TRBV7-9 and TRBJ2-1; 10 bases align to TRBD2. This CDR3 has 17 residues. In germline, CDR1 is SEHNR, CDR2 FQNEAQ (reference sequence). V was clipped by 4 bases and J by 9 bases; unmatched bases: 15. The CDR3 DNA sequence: TGTGCCAGCAGCTCCTCTTTGGGACTAGCGTCCATTTCTGAGCAGTTCTTC. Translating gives CASSSSLGLASISEQFF.

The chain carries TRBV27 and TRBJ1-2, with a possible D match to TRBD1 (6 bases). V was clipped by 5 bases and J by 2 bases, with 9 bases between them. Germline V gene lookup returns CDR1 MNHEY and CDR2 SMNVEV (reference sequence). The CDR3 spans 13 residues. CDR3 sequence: CASSQGQNYGYTF. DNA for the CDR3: TGTGCCAGCAGTCAAGGACAGAACTATGGCTACACCTTC.

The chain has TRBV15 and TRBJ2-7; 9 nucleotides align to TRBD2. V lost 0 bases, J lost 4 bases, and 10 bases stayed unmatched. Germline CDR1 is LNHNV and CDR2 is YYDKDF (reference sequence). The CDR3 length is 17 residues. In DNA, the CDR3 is TGTGCCACCAGCAGAGATTATAGCGGGAGCACCAGGTACGAGCAGTACTTC. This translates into CATSRDYSGSTRYEQYF.

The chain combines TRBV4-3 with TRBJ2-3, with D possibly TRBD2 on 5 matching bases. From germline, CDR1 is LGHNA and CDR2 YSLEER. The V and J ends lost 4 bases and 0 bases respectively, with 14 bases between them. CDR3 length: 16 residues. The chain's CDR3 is CASSRTFGVSTDTQYF. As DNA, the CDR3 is TGCGCCAGCAGCCGAACCTTCGGGGTTAGCACAGATACGCAGTATTTT.

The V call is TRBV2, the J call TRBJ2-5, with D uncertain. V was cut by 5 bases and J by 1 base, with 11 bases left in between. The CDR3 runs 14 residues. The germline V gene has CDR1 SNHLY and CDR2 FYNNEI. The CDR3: CASSLAARQETQYF. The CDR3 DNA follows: TGTGCCAGCAGTCTTGCGGCCCGCCAAGAGACCCAGTACTTC.

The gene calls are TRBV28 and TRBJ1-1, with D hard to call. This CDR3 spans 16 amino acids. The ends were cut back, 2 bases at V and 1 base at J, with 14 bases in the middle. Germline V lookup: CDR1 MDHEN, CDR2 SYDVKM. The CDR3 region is CASSLLAEQTNTEAFF. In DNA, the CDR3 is TGTGCCAGCAGTTTACTCGCAGAACAAACGAACACTGAAGCTTTCTTT.

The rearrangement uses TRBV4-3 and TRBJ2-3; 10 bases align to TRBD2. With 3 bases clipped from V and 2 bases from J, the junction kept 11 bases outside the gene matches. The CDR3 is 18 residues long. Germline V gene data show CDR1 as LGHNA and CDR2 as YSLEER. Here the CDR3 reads CASSHIAGTSEYTDTQYF. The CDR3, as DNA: TGCGCCAGCAGCCACATAGCCGGGACTAGCGAGTACACAGATACGCAGTATTTT.

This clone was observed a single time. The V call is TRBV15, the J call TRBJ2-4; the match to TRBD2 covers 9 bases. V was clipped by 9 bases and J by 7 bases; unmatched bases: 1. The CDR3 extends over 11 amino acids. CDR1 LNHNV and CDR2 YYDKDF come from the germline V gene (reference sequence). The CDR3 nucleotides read TGTGCCACGAGCGGGAGGAACATTCAGTACTTC. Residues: CATSGRNIQYF.

The CDR3 loop is CASSARFIAGGPPYEQYF. The CDR3 DNA sequence: TGTGCCAGTAGTGCCCGATTCATAGCGGGAGGGCCCCCCTACGAGCAGTACTTC. The rearrangement links TRBV19 to TRBJ2-7; the match to TRBD2 covers 11 bases. Germline V gives CDR1 LNHDA, CDR2 SQIVND (reference sequence). The CDR3 has 18 residues. Germline trimming cut 5 bases from V and 2 bases from J; bases unmatched to any gene: 14. The full variable domain, rest sourced from reference TRBV19 and TRBJ2-7, is DGGITQSPKYLFRKEGQNVTLSCEQNLNHDAMYWYRQDPGQGLRLIYYSQIVNDFQKGDIAEGYSVSREKKESFPLTVTSAQKNPTAFYLCASSARFIAGGPPYEQYFGPGTRLTVT.

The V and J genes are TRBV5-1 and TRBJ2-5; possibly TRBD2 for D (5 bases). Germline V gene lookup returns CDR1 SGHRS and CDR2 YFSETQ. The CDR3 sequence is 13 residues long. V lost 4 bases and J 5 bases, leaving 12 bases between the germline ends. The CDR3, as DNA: TGCGCCAGCAGCGTGGACTGGTCGGAGACCCAGTACTTC. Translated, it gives CASSVDWSETQYF.

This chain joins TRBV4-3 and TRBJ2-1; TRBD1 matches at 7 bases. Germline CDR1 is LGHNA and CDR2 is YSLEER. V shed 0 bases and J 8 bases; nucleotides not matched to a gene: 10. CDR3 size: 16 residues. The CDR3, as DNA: TGCGCCAGCAGCCAAGATCTGGGACAGACCCCCTATGAGCAGTTCTTC. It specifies CASSQDLGQTPYEQFF.

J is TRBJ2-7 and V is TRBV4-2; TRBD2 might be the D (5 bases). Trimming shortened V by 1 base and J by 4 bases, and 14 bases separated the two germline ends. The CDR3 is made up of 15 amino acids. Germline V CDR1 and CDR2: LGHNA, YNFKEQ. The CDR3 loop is CASSQVSLEGYEQYF. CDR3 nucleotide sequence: TGTGCCAGCAGCCAAGTTTCACTAGAAGGGTACGAGCAGTACTTC.

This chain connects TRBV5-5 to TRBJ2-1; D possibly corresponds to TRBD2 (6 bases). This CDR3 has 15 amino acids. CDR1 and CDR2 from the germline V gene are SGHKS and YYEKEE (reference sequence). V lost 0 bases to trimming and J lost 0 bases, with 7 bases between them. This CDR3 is CASSLAGSSYNEQFF. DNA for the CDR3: TGTGCCAGCAGCTTGGCCGGGAGCTCCTACAATGAGCAGTTCTTC.

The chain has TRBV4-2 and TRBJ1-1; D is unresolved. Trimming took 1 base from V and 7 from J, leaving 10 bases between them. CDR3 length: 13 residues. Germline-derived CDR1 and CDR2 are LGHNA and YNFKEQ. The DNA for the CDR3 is TGTGCCAGCAGCCAAGTCCTCGAACTTGAAGCTTTCTTT. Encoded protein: CASSQVLELEAFF.

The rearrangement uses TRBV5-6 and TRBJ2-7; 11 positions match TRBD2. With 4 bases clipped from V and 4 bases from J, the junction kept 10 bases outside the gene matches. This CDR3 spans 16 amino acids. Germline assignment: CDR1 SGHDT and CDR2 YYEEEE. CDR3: CASSRAPSGRTYEQYF. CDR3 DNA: TGTGCCAGCAGCCGGGCCCCTAGCGGGAGGACGTACGAGCAGTACTTC.

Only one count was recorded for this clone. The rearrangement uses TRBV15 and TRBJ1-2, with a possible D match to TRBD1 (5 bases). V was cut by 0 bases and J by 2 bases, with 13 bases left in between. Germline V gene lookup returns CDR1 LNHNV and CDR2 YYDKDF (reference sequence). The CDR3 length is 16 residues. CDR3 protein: CATSRERSQGNYGYTF. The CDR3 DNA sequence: TGTGCCACCAGCAGAGAGAGGTCCCAGGGCAACTATGGCTACACCTTC.

CDR3 sequence reads: CASSVMIGPYNEQFF. DNA for the CDR3: TGTGCCAGCAGTGTAATGATTGGGCCCTACAATGAGCAGTTCTTC. The chain combines TRBV6-4 with TRBJ2-1; unclear D gene. In germline, CDR1 is MRHNA, CDR2 SNTAGT. The CDR3 runs 15 residues. Trimming shortened V by 4 bases and J by 2 bases, and 12 bases separated the two germline ends.

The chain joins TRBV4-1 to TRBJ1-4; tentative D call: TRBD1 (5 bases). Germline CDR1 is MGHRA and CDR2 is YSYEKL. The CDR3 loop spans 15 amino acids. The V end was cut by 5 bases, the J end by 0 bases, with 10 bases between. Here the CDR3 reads CASSKLRATNEKLFF. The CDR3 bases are TGCGCCAGCAGCAAACTCAGGGCAACTAATGAAAAACTGTTTTTT.

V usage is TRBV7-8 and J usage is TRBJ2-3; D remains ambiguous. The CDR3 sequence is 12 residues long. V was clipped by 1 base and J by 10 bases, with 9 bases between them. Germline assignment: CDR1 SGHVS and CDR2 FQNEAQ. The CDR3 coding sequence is TGTGCCAGCAGCTTAGGAGAGATGGCGCAGTATTTT. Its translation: CASSLGEMAQYF.

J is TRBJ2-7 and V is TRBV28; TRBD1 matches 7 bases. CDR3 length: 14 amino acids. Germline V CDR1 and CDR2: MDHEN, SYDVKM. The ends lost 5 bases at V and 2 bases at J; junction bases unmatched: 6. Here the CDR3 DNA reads TGTGCCAGCAGTCCGTGGACAGGAACCTACGAGCAGTACTTC. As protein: CASSPWTGTYEQYF.

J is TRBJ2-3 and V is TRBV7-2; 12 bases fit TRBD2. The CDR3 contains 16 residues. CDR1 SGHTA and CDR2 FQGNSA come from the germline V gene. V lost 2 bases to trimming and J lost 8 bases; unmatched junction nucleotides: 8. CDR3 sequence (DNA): TGTGCCAGCAGCTTAAAGAGGGCTAGCGGGGGGGGTACGCAGTATTTT. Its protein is CASSLKRASGGGTQYF.

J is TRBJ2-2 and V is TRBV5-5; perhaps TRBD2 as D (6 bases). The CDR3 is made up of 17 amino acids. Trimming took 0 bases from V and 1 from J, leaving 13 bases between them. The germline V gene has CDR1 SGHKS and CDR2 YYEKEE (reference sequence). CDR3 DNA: TGTGCCAGCAGCTTGGCCGCGACGGGGGAGAACACCGGGGAGCTGTTTTTT. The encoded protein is CASSLAATGENTGELFF.

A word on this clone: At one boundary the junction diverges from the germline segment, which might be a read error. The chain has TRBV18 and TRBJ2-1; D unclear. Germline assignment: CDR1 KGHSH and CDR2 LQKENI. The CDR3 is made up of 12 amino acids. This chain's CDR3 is CAGSLPRGEQFF. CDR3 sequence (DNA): TGTGCCGGCTCACTGCCCCGAGGTGAGCAGTTCTTC.